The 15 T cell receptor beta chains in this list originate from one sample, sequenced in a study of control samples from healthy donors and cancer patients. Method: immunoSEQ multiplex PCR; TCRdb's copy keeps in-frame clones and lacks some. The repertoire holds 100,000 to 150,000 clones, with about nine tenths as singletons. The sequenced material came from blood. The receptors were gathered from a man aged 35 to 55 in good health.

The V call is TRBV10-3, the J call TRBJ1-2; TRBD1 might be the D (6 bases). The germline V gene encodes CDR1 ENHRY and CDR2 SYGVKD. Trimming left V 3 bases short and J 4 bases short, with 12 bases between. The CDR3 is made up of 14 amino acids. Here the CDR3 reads CAISESRTAYGYTF. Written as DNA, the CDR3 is TGTGCCATCAGTGAATCCCGGACAGCCTATGGCTACACCTTC.

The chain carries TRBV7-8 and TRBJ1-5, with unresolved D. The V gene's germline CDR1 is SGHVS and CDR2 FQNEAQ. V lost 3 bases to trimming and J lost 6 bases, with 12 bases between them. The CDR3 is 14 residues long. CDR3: CASSFFGSGQPQHF. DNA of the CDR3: TGTGCCAGCAGCTTTTTCGGGTCAGGTCAGCCCCAGCATTTT.

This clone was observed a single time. DNA for the CDR3: TGCGCCAGCAGCTTCGGACTCGCGGGGGGGGCCGGGGAGACCCAGTACTTC. Translation gives CASSFGLAGGAGETQYF. The chain links TRBV5-1 to TRBJ2-5, with 9 bases fitting TRBD2. This CDR3 is 17 amino acids long. V lost 2 bases and J lost 5; bases outside the gene matches: 13. The V gene's germline CDR1 is SGHRS and CDR2 YFSETQ. Using reference TRBV5-1 and TRBJ2-5 for the parts outside the CDR3, the full variable domain is KAGVTQTPRYLIKTRGQQVTLSCSPISGHRSVSWYQQTPGQGLQFLFEYFSETQRNKGNFPGRFSGRQFSNSRSEMNVSTLELGDSALYLCASSFGLAGGAGETQYFGPGTRLLVL.

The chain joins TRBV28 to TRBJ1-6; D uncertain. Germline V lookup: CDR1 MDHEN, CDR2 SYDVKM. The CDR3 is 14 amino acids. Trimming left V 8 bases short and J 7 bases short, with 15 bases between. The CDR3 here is CASLQNSRNSPLHF. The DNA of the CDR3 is TGTGCCAGCCTACAGAATTCGCGGAATTCACCCCTCCACTTT.

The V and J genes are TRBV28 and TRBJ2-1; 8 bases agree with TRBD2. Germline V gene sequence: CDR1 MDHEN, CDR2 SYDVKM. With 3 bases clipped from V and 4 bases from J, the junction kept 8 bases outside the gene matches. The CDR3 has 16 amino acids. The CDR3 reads CASSFSGVDTYNEQFF. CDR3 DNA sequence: TGTGCCAGCAGTTTTAGCGGGGTAGATACTTACAATGAGCAGTTCTTC.

The chain's CDR3 is CASSATGNYGYTF. The DNA for the CDR3 is TGTGCCAGCAGCGCCACAGGAAACTATGGCTACACCTTC. The chain employs TRBV9 and TRBJ1-2; possible D gene TRBD1, 5 bases. The CDR3 length is 13 residues. CDR1 and CDR2 (germline): SGDLS, YYNGEE. Trimming stripped 3 bases from V and 2 bases from J, with 8 bases between.

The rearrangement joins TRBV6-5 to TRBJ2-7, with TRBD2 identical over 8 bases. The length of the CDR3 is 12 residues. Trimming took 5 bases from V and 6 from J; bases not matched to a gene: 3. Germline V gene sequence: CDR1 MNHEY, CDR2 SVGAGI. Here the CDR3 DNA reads TGTGCCAGCAGTACCGGGGGGGGCGAGCAGTACTTC. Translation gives CASSTGGGEQYF.

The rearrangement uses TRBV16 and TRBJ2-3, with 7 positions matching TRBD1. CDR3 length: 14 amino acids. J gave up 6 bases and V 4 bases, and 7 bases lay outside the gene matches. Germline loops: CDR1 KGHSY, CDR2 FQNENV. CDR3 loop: CASSRDSLSDTQYF. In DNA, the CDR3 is TGTGCCAGCAGCCGGGACAGCCTTAGTGATACGCAGTATTTT.

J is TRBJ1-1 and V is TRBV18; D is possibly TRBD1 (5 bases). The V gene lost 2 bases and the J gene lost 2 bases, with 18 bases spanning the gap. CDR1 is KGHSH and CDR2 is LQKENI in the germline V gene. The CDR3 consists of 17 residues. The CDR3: CASSPSSKGPENTEAFF. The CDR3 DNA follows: TGTGCCAGCTCACCATCCTCCAAGGGACCGGAAAACACTGAAGCTTTCTTT.

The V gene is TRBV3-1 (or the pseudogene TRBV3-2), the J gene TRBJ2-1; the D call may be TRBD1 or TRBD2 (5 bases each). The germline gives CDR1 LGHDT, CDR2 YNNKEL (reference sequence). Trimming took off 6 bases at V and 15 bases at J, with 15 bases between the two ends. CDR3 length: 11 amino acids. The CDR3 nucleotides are TGTGCCAGCAGGTCGGGACCCCGGGTGTTCTTC. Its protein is CASRSGPRVFF.

The CDR3 spells CASSVRTGGTEAFF. The CDR3 DNA reads as TGTGCCAGCAGCGTTCGGACAGGGGGGACTGAAGCTTTCTTT. V usage is TRBV9 and J usage is TRBJ1-1, with 10 bases that match TRBD1. Germline V gene data show CDR1 as SGDLS and CDR2 as YYNGEE. This CDR3 spans 14 amino acids. The junction had 3 bases not matched to a gene; V was cut back by 2 bases and J by 5 bases.

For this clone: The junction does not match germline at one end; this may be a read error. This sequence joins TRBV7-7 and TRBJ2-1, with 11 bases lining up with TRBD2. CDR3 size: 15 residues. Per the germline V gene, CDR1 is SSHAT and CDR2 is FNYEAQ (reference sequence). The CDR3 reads CASSPIAGGINEQFF. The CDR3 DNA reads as TGTGCTAGCAGCCCAATAGCGGGGGGGATTAATGAGCAGTTCTTC.

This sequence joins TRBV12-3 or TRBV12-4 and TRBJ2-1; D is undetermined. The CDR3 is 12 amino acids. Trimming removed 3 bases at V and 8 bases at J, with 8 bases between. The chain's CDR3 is CASSFVGYEQFF. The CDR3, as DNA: TGTGCCAGCAGTTTCGTGGGGTATGAGCAGTTCTTC.

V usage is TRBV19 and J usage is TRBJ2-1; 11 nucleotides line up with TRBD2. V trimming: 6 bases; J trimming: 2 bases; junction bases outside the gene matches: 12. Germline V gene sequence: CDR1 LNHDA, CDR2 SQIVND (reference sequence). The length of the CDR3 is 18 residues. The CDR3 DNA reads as TGTGCCAGTAGGGAGACAGAACTTAGCGGGGGGGCCTACAATGAGCAGTTCTTC. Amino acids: CASRETELSGGAYNEQFF.

CDR3 nucleotides: TGTGCCAGCAGTGAAACCGGGACGTTAGACACCATATATTTT. Translation gives CASSETGTLDTIYF. The gene calls are TRBV2 and TRBJ1-3; the D gene is possibly TRBD1 (5 bases). V gave up 2 bases and J gave up 8 bases, with 13 bases separating them. Germline V gene data show CDR1 as SNHLY and CDR2 as FYNNEI. The CDR3 is 14 residues long. Full variable domain (outside the CDR3, taken from reference TRBV2 and TRBJ1-3): EPEVTQTPSHQVTQMGQEVILRCVPISNHLYFYWYRQILGQKVEFLVSFYNNEISEKSEIFDDQFSVERPDGSNFTLKIRSTKLEDSAMYFCASSETGTLDTIYFGEGSWLTVV.